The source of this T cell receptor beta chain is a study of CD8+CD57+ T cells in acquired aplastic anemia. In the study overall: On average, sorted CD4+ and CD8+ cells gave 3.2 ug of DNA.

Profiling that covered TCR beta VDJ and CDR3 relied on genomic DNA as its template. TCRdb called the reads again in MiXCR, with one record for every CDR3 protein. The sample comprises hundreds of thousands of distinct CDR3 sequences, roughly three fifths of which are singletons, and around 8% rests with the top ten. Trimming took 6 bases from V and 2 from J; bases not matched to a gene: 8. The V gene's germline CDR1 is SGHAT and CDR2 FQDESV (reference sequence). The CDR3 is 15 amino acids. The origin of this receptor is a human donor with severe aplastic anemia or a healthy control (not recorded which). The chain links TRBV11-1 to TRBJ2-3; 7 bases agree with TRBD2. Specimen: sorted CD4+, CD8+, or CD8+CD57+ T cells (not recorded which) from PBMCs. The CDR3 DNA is TGTGCCAGCAGTCACCGGGGACTAATCACAGATACGCAGTATTTT. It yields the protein CASSHRGLITDTQYF.